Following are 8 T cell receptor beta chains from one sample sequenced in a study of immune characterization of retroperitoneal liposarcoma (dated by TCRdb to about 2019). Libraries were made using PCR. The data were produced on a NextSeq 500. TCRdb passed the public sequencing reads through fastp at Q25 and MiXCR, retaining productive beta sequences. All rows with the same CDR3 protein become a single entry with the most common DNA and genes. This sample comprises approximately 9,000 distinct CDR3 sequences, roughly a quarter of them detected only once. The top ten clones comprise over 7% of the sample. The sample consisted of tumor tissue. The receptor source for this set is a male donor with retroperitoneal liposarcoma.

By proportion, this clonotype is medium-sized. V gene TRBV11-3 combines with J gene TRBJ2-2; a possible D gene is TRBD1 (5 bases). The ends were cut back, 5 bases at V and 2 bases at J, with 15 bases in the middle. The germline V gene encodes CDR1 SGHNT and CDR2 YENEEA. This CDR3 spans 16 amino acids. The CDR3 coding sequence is TGTGCCAGCAGCCCGTACGACAGCACTAACACCGGGGAGCTGTTTTTT. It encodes CASSPYDSTNTGELFF.

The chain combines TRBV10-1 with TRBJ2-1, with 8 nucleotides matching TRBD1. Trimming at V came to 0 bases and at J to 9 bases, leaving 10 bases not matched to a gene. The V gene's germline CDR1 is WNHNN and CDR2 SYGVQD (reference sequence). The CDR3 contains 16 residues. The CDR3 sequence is CASSESDFRGQGEQFF. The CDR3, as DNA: TGCGCCAGCAGTGAGTCGGATTTCAGGGGGCAAGGTGAGCAGTTCTTC.

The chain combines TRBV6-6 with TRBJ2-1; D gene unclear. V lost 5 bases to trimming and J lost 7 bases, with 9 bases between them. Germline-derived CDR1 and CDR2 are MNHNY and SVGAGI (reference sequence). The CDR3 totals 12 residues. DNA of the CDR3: TGTGCCAGCAGTCATAGTACGAATGAGCAGTTCTTC. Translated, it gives CASSHSTNEQFF.

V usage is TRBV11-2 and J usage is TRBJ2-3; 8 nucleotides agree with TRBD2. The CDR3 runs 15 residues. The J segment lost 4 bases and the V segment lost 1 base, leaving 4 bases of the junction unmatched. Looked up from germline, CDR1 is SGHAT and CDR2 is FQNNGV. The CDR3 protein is CASSLAGGAPDTQYF. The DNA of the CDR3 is TGTGCCAGCAGCTTAGCGGGGGGGGCCCCAGATACGCAGTATTTT.

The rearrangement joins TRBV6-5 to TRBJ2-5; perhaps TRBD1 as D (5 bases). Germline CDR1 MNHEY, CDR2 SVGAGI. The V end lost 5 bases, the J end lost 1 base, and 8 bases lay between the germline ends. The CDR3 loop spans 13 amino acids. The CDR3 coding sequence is TGTGCCAGCAGTCGGCAGGGCCAAGAGACCCAGTACTTC. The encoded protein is CASSRQGQETQYF.

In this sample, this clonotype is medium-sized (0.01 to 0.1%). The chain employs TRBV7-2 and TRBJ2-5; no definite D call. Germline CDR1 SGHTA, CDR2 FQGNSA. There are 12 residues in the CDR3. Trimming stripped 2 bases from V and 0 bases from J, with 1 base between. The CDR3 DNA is TGTGCCAGCAGCTTAAACCAAGAGACCCAGTACTTC. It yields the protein CASSLNQETQYF. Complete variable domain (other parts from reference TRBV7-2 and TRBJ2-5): GAGVSQSPSNKVTEKGKDVELRCDPISGHTALYWYRQSLGQGLEFLIYFQGNSAPDKSGLPSDRFSAERTGGSVSTLTIQRTQQEDSAVYLCASSLNQETQYFGPGTRLLVL.

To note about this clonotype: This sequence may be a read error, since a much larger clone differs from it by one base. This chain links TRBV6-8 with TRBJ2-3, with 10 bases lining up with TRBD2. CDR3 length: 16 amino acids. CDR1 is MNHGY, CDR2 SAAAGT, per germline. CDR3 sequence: CASSYFSGRATVTQYF. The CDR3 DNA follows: TGTGCCAGCAGTTATTTCAGCGGGAGGGCAACAGTTACGCAGTATTTT.

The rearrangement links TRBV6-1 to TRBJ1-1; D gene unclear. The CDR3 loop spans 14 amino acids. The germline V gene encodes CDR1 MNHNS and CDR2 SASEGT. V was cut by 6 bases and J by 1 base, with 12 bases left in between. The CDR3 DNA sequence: TGTGCCAGCAGATCACGACGGACGAACACTGAAGCTTTCTTT. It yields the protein CASRSRRTNTEAFF.